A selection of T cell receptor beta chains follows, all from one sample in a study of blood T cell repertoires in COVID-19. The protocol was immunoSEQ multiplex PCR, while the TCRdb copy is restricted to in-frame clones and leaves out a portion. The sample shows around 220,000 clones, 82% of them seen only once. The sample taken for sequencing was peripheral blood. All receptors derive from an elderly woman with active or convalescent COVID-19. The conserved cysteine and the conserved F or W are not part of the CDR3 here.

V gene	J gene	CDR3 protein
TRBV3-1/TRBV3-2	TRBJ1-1	ASSQIGGTEAF
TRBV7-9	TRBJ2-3	ASSLLGSTDTQY
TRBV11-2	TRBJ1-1	ASSLTGLNTEAF
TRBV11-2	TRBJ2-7	ASSPDRAYYEQY
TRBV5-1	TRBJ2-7	ASSLDFQGMGQY
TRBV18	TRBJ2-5	ASSPGTSGTQETQY
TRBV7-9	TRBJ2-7	ASSLGGGASYEQY
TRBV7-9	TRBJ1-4	ASSLVILNEKLF
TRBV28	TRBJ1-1	ASSFMSGGRTEAF
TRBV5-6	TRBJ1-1	ASSSGLWVAEAF
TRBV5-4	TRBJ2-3	ASSFGGATDTQY
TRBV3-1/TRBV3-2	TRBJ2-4	ASSQEGVKNIQY
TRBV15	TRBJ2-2	ATSRGGDRGFTGELF
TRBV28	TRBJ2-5	ASSLGGRAEETQY
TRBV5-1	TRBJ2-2	ASSLVGGVTGELF
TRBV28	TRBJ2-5	ASSLPSGAQETQY
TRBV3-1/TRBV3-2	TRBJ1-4	ASSLQGTNEKLF
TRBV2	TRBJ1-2	ASSEERSSGYT
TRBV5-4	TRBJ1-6	ASSSWDRPHSPLH
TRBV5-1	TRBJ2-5	ASSLGTSARETQY
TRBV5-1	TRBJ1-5	ASSLAPGDQPQH
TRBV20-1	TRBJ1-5	SASWGQGQHSNQPQH
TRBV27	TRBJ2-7	ASSRSAYRGRYEQY
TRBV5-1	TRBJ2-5	ASSRRQLQETQY
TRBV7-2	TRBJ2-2	ASSSIAGGYTGELF
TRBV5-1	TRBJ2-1	ASSWAPRNEQF
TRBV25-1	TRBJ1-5	ASRQGTNQPQH
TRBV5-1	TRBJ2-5	ASSLMLAGDLQETQY
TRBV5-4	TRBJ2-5	ASRSTGPQETQY
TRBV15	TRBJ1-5	ATSREKQGAYNQPQH
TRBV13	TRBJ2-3	ASSLGTGGRRADTQY
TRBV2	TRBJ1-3	ASQATGGRNTIY
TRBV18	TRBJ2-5	ASSLRTSGGETQY
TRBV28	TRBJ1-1	ASSLSTGNTEAF
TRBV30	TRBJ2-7	AWSWRYEQY